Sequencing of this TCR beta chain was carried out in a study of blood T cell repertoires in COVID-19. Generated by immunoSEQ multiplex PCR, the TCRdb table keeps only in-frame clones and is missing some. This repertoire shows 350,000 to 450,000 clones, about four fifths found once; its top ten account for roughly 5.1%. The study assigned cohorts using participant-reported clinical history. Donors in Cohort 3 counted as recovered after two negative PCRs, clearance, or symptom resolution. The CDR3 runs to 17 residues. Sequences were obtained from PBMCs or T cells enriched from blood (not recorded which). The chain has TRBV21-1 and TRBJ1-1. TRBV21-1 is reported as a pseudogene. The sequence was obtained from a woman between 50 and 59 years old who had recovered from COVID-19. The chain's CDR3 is CASSVRVRGGKKTEAFF. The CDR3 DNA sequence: TGTGCCAGCAGCGTCAGGGTTAGGGGAGGAAAAAAAACTGAAGCTTTCTTT.